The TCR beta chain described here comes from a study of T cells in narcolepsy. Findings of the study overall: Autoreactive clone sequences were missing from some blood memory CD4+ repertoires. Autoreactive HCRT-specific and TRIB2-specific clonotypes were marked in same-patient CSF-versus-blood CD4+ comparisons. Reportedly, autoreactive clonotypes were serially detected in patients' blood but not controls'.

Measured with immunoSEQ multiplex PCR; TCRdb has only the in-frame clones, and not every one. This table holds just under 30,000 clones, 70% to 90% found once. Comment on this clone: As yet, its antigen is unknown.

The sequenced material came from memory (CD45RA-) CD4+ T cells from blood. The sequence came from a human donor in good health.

The CDR3, as DNA: TGTGCCAGTAGTGCGGGGGTTGGGCCTAATGAAAAACTGTTTTTT. Encoded protein: CASSAGVGPNEKLFF. The chain joins TRBV19 to TRBJ1-4; possible D gene TRBD1, 5 bases. Trimming stripped 5 bases from V and 3 bases from J, with 13 bases between. The germline gives CDR1 LNHDA, CDR2 SQIVND (reference sequence). There are 15 residues in the CDR3. The whole variable domain, filled in from reference TRBV19 and TRBJ1-4, reads DGGITQSPKYLFRKEGQNVTLSCEQNLNHDAMYWYRQDPGQGLRLIYYSQIVNDFQKGDIAEGYSVSREKKESFPLTVTSAQKNPTAFYLCASSAGVGPNEKLFFGSGTQLSVL.